This T cell receptor beta chain was recorded in a study of CD8+ T cells in alopecia areata. Overall study context: Treated patients received oral tofacitinib, 5 to 10 mg twice daily. Study results and caveats: One nonresponder leaves baseline CD8+ expansion's link to response uncertain.

The sample's treatment: oral pan-JAK inhibitor, 5-10 mg twice daily. The investigators collected lesional scalp punch biopsies and peripheral blood from alopecia areata patients. The germline V gene has CDR1 LNHDA and CDR2 SQIVND (reference sequence). This CDR3 comprises 15 residues. The ends were cut back, 3 bases at V and 0 bases at J, with 11 bases in the middle. A word on this clone: The target antigen is unknown.

cDNA reverse transcribed from extracted RNA served as the sequencing template. TCRdb keeps only in-frame clones here, not all; method: immunoSEQ multiplex PCR. The sample has about 180,000 clones; roughly 46% are singletons. The rearrangement links TRBV19 to TRBJ1-1; no firm D call. Source: CD8+ T cells sorted from blood, taken between weeks 51 and 52, from a patient treated with tofacitinib. This clonotype was sampled from a human donor with alopecia areata. CDR3 in DNA: TGTGCCAGTAGTATTCAGCCTTTTATGAACACTGAAGCTTTCTTT. Its translation: CASSIQPFMNTEAFF.